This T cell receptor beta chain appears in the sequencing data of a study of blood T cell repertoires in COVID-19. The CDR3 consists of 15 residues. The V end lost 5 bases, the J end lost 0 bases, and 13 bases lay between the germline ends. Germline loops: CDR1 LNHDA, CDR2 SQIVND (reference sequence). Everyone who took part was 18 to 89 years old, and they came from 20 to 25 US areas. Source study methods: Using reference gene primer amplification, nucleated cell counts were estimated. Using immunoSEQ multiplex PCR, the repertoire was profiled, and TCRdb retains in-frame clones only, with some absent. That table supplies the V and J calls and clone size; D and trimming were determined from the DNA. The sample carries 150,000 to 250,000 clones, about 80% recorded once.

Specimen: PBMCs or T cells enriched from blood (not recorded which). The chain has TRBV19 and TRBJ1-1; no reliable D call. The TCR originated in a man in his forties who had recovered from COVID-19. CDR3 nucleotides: TGTGCCAGTAGTTCCCAGCCGACACTGAACACTGAAGCTTTCTTT. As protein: CASSSQPTLNTEAFF.